One and the same sample provided the 13 T cell receptor beta chains below, sequenced in a study of T cell responses to AZD1222 COVID-19 vaccine. Assay used: immunoSEQ multiplex PCR; TCRdb lists only in-frame clones, some missing. The sample lists some 140,000 clones; approximately 90% were seen once. Specimen: peripheral blood, collected on day 0 of AZD1222 vaccination. The receptors come from an adult in good health.

This chain uses TRBV30 with TRBJ2-1; TRBD1 matches 9 bases. Unmatched junction bases numbered 7, after V lost 5 bases and J lost 2 bases. The germline V gene encodes CDR1 GTSNPN and CDR2 SVGIG (reference sequence). There are 15 residues in the CDR3. As DNA, the CDR3 is TGTGCCTGGGGGACAGGGAAGAGGCCCTACAATGAGCAGTTCTTC. Residues: CAWGTGKRPYNEQFF.

V is TRBV19 and J is TRBJ2-1; D might be TRBD1 (6 bases). Germline CDR1 and CDR2: LNHDA and SQIVND (reference sequence). The CDR3 runs 15 residues. V lost 3 bases and J 8 bases, leaving 17 bases between the germline ends. Written as DNA, the CDR3 is TGTGCCAGTAGTATTGGGGGCAGCCCCGGGGATGAGCAGTTCTTC. It codes for CASSIGGSPGDEQFF.

The chain recombines TRBV21-1 with TRBJ1-5; the table's D gene call, TRBD1, was not cross checked with the DNA. TRBV21-1 is termed a pseudogene. The CDR3 has 18 amino acids. CDR3 in amino acids: CASSKAPLAGQVDQPQHF. DNA for the CDR3: TGTGCCAGCAGCAAAGCTCCGCTGGCGGGACAGGTAGATCAGCCCCAGCATTTT.

The sample holds one count of this clone. V usage is TRBV7-2 and J usage is TRBJ2-7, with a possible D match to TRBD2 (5 bases). Trimming cost V 2 bases and J 6 bases, with 11 bases left between them. Germline CDR1 reads SGHTA; CDR2 reads FQGNSA. This CDR3 contains 13 residues. The CDR3 bases are TGTGCCAGCAGCTTAAGTCGACTACTCGAGCAGTACTTC. Translating gives CASSLSRLLEQYF.

V usage is TRBV30 and J usage is TRBJ1-3; 8 bases align to TRBD1. The CDR3 is 13 residues long. Trimming removed 8 bases from V and 2 bases from J; junction bases left unmatched: 5. CDR1 is GTSNPN, CDR2 SVGIG, per germline (reference sequence). The CDR3 loop reads CARGQGPGNTIYF. The CDR3 DNA reads TGTGCCCGAGGACAGGGACCTGGAAACACCATATATTTT.

The CDR3 sequence: CASSEVDRVNEKLFF. The CDR3 region has the DNA TGTGCCAGCAGTGAAGTAGACAGGGTTAATGAAAAACTGTTTTTT. The chain couples TRBV6-1 to TRBJ1-4; 7 positions match TRBD1. CDR3 length: 15 residues. After removal of 1 base from V and 4 bases from J, the junction contained 3 bases not matched to a gene. The germline V gene encodes CDR1 MNHNS and CDR2 SASEGT.

This sequence joins TRBV2 and TRBJ1-2; a weak D match, TRBD1 (5 bases). The CDR3 totals 12 residues. CDR1 is SNHLY, CDR2 FYNNEI, per germline. V shed 7 bases and J shed 1 base, with 7 bases lying between them. The CDR3 bases are TGTGCCAGCATGGGGGGTAACTATGGCTACACCTTC. It translates to CASMGGNYGYTF.

The chain uses TRBV10-3 and TRBJ1-2; no definite D call. This CDR3 is 13 amino acids long. Germline-derived CDR1 and CDR2 are ENHRY and SYGVKD. V lost 3 bases and J 8 bases, leaving 13 bases between the germline ends. The CDR3 region has the DNA TGTGCCATCAGTGACCCACCCCCTCGAGGCTACACCTTC. Encoded protein: CAISDPPPRGYTF.

The CDR3 is CASSVGQGRDTEAFF. The CDR3 DNA reads TGTGCCAGCAGCGTCGGACAGGGAAGGGACACTGAAGCTTTCTTT. The chain recombines TRBV9 with TRBJ1-1; 8 nucleotides line up with TRBD1. The junction had 6 bases not matched to a gene; V was cut back by 2 bases and J by 3 bases. Germline values: CDR1 SGDLS, CDR2 YYNGEE. The CDR3 is 15 residues long.

The chain joins TRBV11-3 to TRBJ2-1; D call uncertain. From germline, CDR1 is SGHNT and CDR2 YENEEA. Trimming took 5 bases from V and 8 from J, leaving 16 bases between them. The CDR3 is 14 residues long. CDR3 nucleotides: TGTGCCAGCAGCCAGTTGGCCTCTAACCATGAGCAGTTCTTC. It encodes CASSQLASNHEQFF.

The CDR3 here is CASSGRPPNTGELFF. In DNA, the CDR3 is TGTGCCAGCAGCGGGAGGCCTCCGAACACCGGGGAGCTGTTTTTT. The J gene is TRBJ2-2, the V gene TRBV9, with TRBD2 as a possible D gene (5 bases). Germline V gene data show CDR1 as SGDLS and CDR2 as YYNGEE. V lost 3 bases, J lost 0 bases, and 9 bases lay in between. The length of the CDR3 is 15 residues.

This chain connects TRBV4-1 to TRBJ2-7; D may be TRBD1 (6 bases). V lost 1 base and J lost 4, with 8 bases in between. The CDR3 runs to 13 residues. Per the germline V gene, CDR1 is MGHRA and CDR2 is YSYEKL. CDR3 nucleotide sequence: TGCGCCAGCAGCCAAGTGAGGGGGTACGAGCAGTACTTC. Translated, it gives CASSQVRGYEQYF.

This chain uses TRBV4-2 with TRBJ2-1; D uncertain. V dropped 0 bases and J dropped 5 bases, with 11 bases sitting between them. This CDR3 contains 15 residues. CDR1 and CDR2 from the germline V gene are LGHNA and YNFKEQ. The CDR3 loop reads CASSQDLVRHNEQFF. CDR3 DNA: TGTGCCAGCAGCCAAGATCTAGTACGCCACAATGAGCAGTTCTTC.